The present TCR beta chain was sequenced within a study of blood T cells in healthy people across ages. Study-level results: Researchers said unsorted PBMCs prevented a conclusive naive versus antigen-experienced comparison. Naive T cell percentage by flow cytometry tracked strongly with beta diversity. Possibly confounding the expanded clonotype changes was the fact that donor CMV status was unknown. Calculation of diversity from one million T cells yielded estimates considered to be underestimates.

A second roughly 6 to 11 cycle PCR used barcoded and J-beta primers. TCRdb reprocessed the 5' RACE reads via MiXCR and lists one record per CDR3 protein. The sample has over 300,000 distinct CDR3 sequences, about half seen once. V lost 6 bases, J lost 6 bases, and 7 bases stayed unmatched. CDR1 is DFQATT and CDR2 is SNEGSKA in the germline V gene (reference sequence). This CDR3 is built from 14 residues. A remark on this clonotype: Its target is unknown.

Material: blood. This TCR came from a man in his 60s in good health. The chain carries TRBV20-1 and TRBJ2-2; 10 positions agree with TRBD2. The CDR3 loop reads CSAVALAGAGELFF. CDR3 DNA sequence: TGCAGTGCCGTGGCGCTAGCGGGAGCCGGGGAGCTGTTTTTT.